The 23 T cell receptor beta chains below all came from one sample that was sequenced in a study of blood T cell repertoires in COVID-19. Data came from immunoSEQ multiplex PCR; TCRdb stores just in-frame clones and leaves some out. Seen here are 200,000 or so clones, around 84% observed once, and the top ten hold 4.5% to 7.5%. Sequencing was carried out using peripheral blood. These receptors all stem from an elderly man with acute or convalescent COVID-19.

The chain carries TRBV28 and TRBJ1-2; no firm D call. V shed 5 bases and J shed 4 bases, with 11 bases lying between them. Germline V gene lookup returns CDR1 MDHEN and CDR2 SYDVKM. This CDR3 is 13 amino acids long. In nucleotides, the CDR3 is TGTGCCAGCAGTCCGGACTCATCCTATGGCTACACCTTC. Its translation: CASSPDSSYGYTF.

The chain combines TRBV6-4 with TRBJ1-1, with 7 bases fitting TRBD1. The V gene end was trimmed by 3 bases and the J gene end by 6 bases; junction bases not matched to a gene: 10. CDR1 and CDR2 from the germline V gene are MRHNA and SNTAGT. The CDR3 contains 15 residues. CDR3 amino acids: CASSENRDSYPEAFF. DNA of the CDR3: TGTGCCAGCAGTGAAAACCGGGACAGTTATCCTGAAGCTTTCTTT.

V usage is TRBV7-9 and J usage is TRBJ2-1; 8 nucleotides line up with TRBD1. After removal of 1 base from V and 7 bases from J, the junction contained 3 bases not matched to a gene. Germline CDR1 and CDR2: SEHNR and FQNEAQ (reference sequence). The CDR3 loop spans 14 amino acids. CDR3 amino acids: CASSLGDRRNEQFF. CDR3 nucleotide sequence: TGTGCCAGCAGCTTAGGGGACAGGAGGAATGAGCAGTTCTTC.

The rearrangement uses TRBV27 and TRBJ1-6, with D hard to call. The CDR3 length is 14 residues. V was cut by 5 bases and J by 11 bases, with 16 bases left in between. The germline V gene encodes CDR1 MNHEY and CDR2 SMNVEV (reference sequence). The CDR3 DNA reads TGTGCCAGCAGTACTGGCCCCAGGCCGACACCCCTCCACTTT. Protein sequence: CASSTGPRPTPLHF.

The chain is built from TRBV7-8 and TRBJ2-1; TRBD1 aligns across 10 bases. J gave up 4 bases and V 5 bases, and 8 bases lay outside the gene matches. Germline V gene sequence: CDR1 SGHVS, CDR2 FQNEAQ. This CDR3 is built from 16 residues. The CDR3 nucleotides read TGTGCCAGCAGCCTCCCCGGACAGGGGGGATACAATGAGCAGTTCTTC. Encoded protein: CASSLPGQGGYNEQFF.

V gene TRBV28 combines with J gene TRBJ2-5; 9 nucleotides line up with TRBD2. This CDR3 is 15 amino acids long. V shed 6 bases, J shed 1 base, and the junction held 6 bases outside the gene matches. In germline, CDR1 is MDHEN, CDR2 SYDVKM. The CDR3 is CASSLSGSSQETQYF. CDR3 nucleotide sequence: TGTGCCAGCAGCCTTAGCGGGAGCTCCCAAGAGACCCAGTACTTC.

The chain couples TRBV6-6 to TRBJ1-4; D is unclear. In germline, CDR1 is MNHNY, CDR2 SVGAGI (reference sequence). This CDR3 is built from 14 residues. V was cut by 2 bases and J by 5 bases, with 9 bases left in between. The CDR3 bases are TGTGCCAGCAGTTACCCTGAACAGAATGAAAAACTGTTTTTT. It codes for CASSYPEQNEKLFF.

The J gene is TRBJ2-2, the V gene TRBV11-3; D ambiguous. The CDR3 extends over 14 amino acids. From germline, CDR1 is SGHNT and CDR2 YENEEA. V was shortened by 6 bases and J by 5 bases, with 13 bases between the two germline ends. CDR3 nucleotides: TGTGCCAGCAGATCAGACACGGTAACCGGGGAGCTGTTTTTT. Its translation: CASRSDTVTGELFF.

The J gene is TRBJ1-4, the V gene TRBV29-1; TRBD1 is a possible D gene (6 bases). Trimming took 6 bases from V and 2 from J, leaving 16 bases between them. The CDR3 runs to 15 residues. Germline V gene data show CDR1 as SQVTM and CDR2 as ANQGSEA. The CDR3 loop is CSVVDTGKTNEKLFF. The CDR3 DNA reads TGCAGCGTCGTAGACACAGGGAAGACTAATGAAAAACTGTTTTTT.

This clone was seen a single time. This rearrangement joins TRBV4-2 to TRBJ1-1, with 9 bases identical to TRBD1. Trimming took 4 bases from V and 6 from J; bases not matched to a gene: 12. This CDR3 contains 16 residues. Looked up from germline, CDR1 is LGHNA and CDR2 is YNFKEQ. DNA of the CDR3: TGTGCCAGCAGCCGCTTAGGGGTTACAGGGGGCTCTGAAGCTTTCTTT. Protein product: CASSRLGVTGGSEAFF.

V gene TRBV19 combines with J gene TRBJ2-3; possible D gene TRBD2, 5 bases. The CDR3 consists of 13 residues. Deletions cut 8 bases from V and 6 bases from J, with 15 bases between. Germline CDR1 and CDR2: LNHDA and SQIVND (reference sequence). The CDR3 loop is CASSITRSDTQYF. DNA of the CDR3: TGTGCCAGTTCCATTACTAGATCCGATACGCAGTATTTT.

The genes are TRBV7-3 and TRBJ1-4, with D hard to call. Trimming took off 5 bases at V and 3 bases at J, with 13 bases between the two ends. Germline V gene data show CDR1 as SGHTA and CDR2 as FQGTGA. The CDR3 runs 15 residues. The CDR3 here is CASSPRGRANEKLFF. The CDR3 DNA reads TGTGCCAGCAGCCCCAGAGGGCGGGCTAATGAAAAACTGTTTTTT.

The chain employs TRBV19 and TRBJ1-5, with 7 positions matching TRBD1. Unmatched junction bases numbered 7, after V lost 4 bases and J lost 4 bases. Germline CDR1 LNHDA, CDR2 SQIVND (reference sequence). The CDR3 runs to 15 residues. CDR3 amino acids: CASSRPRDRNQPQHF. CDR3 sequence (DNA): TGTGCCAGTAGTAGGCCTCGGGACAGAAATCAGCCCCAGCATTTT.

The table lists this clone with a count of one. This rearrangement joins TRBV7-8 to TRBJ2-1; D possibly corresponds to TRBD2 (6 bases). V lost 5 bases to trimming and J lost 6 bases, with 14 bases between them. Germline V gene lookup returns CDR1 SGHVS and CDR2 FQNEAQ. The CDR3 runs 14 residues. The CDR3, as DNA: TGTGCCAGCAGCGTGATAAGGGAGGTCAATGAGCAGTTCTTC. Protein: CASSVIREVNEQFF.

The chain carries TRBV11-2 and TRBJ2-7; 9 bases fit TRBD1. Germline-derived CDR1 and CDR2 are SGHAT and FQNNGV. The length of the CDR3 is 15 residues. With V trimmed by 3 bases and J by 3 bases, 6 bases remained unmatched. CDR3 nucleotides: TGTGCCAGCAGCTTTACTCGGACAGGGGACTACGAGCAGTACGTC. Residues: CASSFTRTGDYEQYV.

In this sample, this clone turned up a few times. This rearrangement joins TRBV11-3 to TRBJ1-1, with D maybe TRBD1 (5 bases). Trimming removed 0 bases at V and 2 bases at J, with 7 bases between. The CDR3 length is 14 residues. The germline V gene has CDR1 SGHNT and CDR2 YENEEA. This CDR3 is CASSLEQVNTEAFF. The CDR3 nucleotides are TGTGCCAGCAGCTTAGAACAGGTTAACACTGAAGCTTTCTTT.

This clone was observed a single time. This rearrangement joins TRBV19 to TRBJ2-7; TRBD2 matches 14 bases. The CDR3 consists of 20 residues. The germline CDR1 and CDR2 sequences are LNHDA and SQIVND (reference sequence). After removal of 4 bases from V and 2 bases from J, the junction contained 16 bases not matched to a gene. DNA for the CDR3: TGTGCCAGTAGTAGAACGTCACCGGGACTAGCGGGAGACCACACCTACGAGCAGTACTTC. It specifies CASSRTSPGLAGDHTYEQYF.

DNA of the CDR3: TGCAGCGTTGAAGCCCGGGACAGGAGGTCCTACAATGAGCAGTTCTTC. Its translation: CSVEARDRRSYNEQFF. The chain has TRBV29-1 and TRBJ2-1; the match to TRBD1 covers 8 bases. The V gene's germline CDR1 is SQVTM and CDR2 ANQGSEA. This CDR3 has 16 amino acids. The V and J ends lost 1 base and 1 base, in that order; junction bases with no gene match: 6.

This clone was detected a few times. This chain links TRBV18 with TRBJ2-1, with D perhaps matching TRBD1 (5 bases). The CDR3 contains 13 residues. Trimming took off 2 bases at V and 8 bases at J, with 10 bases between the two ends. Germline V gives CDR1 KGHSH, CDR2 LQKENI. This CDR3 reads CASSPSGWDEQFF. The DNA for the CDR3 is TGTGCCAGCTCACCATCAGGGTGGGATGAGCAGTTCTTC.

The rearrangement joins TRBV7-3 to TRBJ2-2, with 9 bases matching TRBD2. With 5 bases clipped from V and 2 bases from J, the junction kept 12 bases outside the gene matches. CDR1 SGHTA and CDR2 FQGTGA come from the germline V gene. The CDR3 has 18 residues. The CDR3 loop reads CASSLSLAGGPNTGELFF. The CDR3 DNA follows: TGTGCCAGCAGCCTCTCCTTGGCGGGAGGGCCAAACACCGGGGAGCTGTTTTTT. Filled out from reference TRBV7-3 and TRBJ2-2, the complete variable domain reads GAGVSQTPSNKVTEKGKYVELRCDPISGHTALYWYRQSLGQGPEFLIYFQGTGAADDSGLPNDRFFAVRPEGSVSTLKIQRTERGDSAVYLCASSLSLAGGPNTGELFFGEGSRLTVL.

The sample holds a few counts of this clone. The genes are TRBV11-2 and TRBJ2-5; D not certain. The CDR3 consists of 13 residues. The V gene lost 4 bases and the J gene lost 5 bases, with 11 bases spanning the gap. The germline V gene encodes CDR1 SGHAT and CDR2 FQNNGV. CDR3 region: CASSSSRMETQYF. The CDR3 region has the DNA TGTGCCAGCAGCTCATCTAGGATGGAGACCCAGTACTTC.

The chain joins TRBV5-1 to TRBJ2-7; 8 nucleotides match TRBD1. CDR1 is SGHRS and CDR2 is YFSETQ in the germline V gene. V was clipped by 0 bases and J by 4 bases; unmatched bases: 6. The CDR3 has 15 amino acids. In DNA form, the CDR3 reads TGCGCCAGCAGCTTGGGTACAGGGGGGCAGTACGAGCAGTACTTC. It is translated as CASSLGTGGQYEQYF.

This chain joins TRBV27 and TRBJ2-7; D might be TRBD1 (5 bases). In germline, CDR1 is MNHEY, CDR2 SMNVEV (reference sequence). Trimming shortened V by 1 base and J by 2 bases, and 9 bases separated the two germline ends. This CDR3 has 14 residues. CDR3 region: CASSLFDSTYEQYF. Written as DNA, the CDR3 is TGTGCCAGCAGTTTATTCGACAGCACCTACGAGCAGTACTTC.